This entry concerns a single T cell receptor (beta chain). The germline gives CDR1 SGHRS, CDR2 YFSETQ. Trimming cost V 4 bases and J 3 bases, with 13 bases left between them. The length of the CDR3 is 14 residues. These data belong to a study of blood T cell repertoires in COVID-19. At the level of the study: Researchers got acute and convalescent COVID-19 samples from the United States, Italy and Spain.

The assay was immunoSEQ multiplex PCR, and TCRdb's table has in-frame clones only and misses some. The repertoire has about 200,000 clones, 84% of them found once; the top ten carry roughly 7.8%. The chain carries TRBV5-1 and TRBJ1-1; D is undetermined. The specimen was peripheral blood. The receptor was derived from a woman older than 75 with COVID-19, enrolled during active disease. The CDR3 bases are TGCGCCAGCAGCCCCCGAGACCGGGACACTGAAGCTTTCTTT. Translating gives CASSPRDRDTEAFF.